This T cell receptor beta chain was found in a study of control samples from healthy donors and cancer patients. This clone was seen a few times. Sequencing was performed with immunoSEQ multiplex PCR; in TCRdb, only in-frame clones are kept and a portion is missing. In the table there are roughly 32,000 clones, 86% of which are singletons. V shed 2 bases and J shed 5 bases, with 12 bases lying between them. CDR1 and CDR2 from the germline V gene are LNHDA and SQIVND (reference sequence). This CDR3 contains 14 residues. This TCR was sampled from a woman aged 40 to 50 with lung cancer. The specimen sequenced was PBMCs. J is TRBJ2-5 and V is TRBV19; D perhaps matches TRBD2 (6 bases). The CDR3 reads CASSINGGGETQYF. CDR3 in DNA: TGTGCCAGTAGTATAAACGGTGGAGGGGAGACCCAGTACTTC.